These 8 T cell receptor beta chains were all obtained from the same sample, sequenced in a study of blood T cell repertoires in COVID-19. Clones were read by immunoSEQ multiplex PCR, and TCRdb kept only the in-frame ones, dropping some. The data show 200,000 to 250,000 clones, with 84% seen just once and approximately 18% held by the top ten. Material: peripheral blood. Receptors originate from a woman aged 80 or over with active or convalescent COVID-19.

This clone was observed once. The CDR3 DNA follows: TGTGCCAGCAGCGGCCCAGGGGGTCCAGATACGCAGTATTTT. Translating it yields CASSGPGGPDTQYF. The chain links TRBV7-3 to TRBJ2-3, with 7 bases that match TRBD1. The V gene's germline CDR1 is SGHTA and CDR2 FQGTGA. Trimming removed 5 bases from V and 4 bases from J; junction bases left unmatched: 6. The CDR3 covers 14 residues.

This chain uses TRBV5-8 with TRBJ2-3; TRBD2 matches at 7 bases. Germline CDR1 reads SGHTS; CDR2 reads YDEGEE. The CDR3 is 14 amino acids. The trim removed 1 base at V and 5 bases at J, leaving 4 bases unmatched. CDR3 coding DNA: TGTGCCAGCAGCTTGTTGGAGCGGGGAGATACGCAGTATTTT. Its protein product is CASSLLERGDTQYF.

This chain links TRBV7-6 with TRBJ1-1, with 9 bases identical to TRBD1. The germline V gene encodes CDR1 SGHVS and CDR2 FNYEAQ. There are 13 residues in the CDR3. The trim removed 5 bases at V and 5 bases at J, leaving 3 bases unmatched. CDR3 residues: CASSQDRGTEAFF. For the CDR3, the DNA is TGTGCCAGCAGCCAGGACAGGGGAACTGAAGCTTTCTTT.

This clone was picked up one time. The V and J genes are TRBV11-3 and TRBJ2-1, with 14 bases matching TRBD2. J was trimmed by 8 bases and V by 5 bases; bases with no gene match: 5. From germline, CDR1 is SGHNT and CDR2 YENEEA. The CDR3 contains 15 residues. The CDR3 nucleotides read TGTGCCAGCAGCCCCGGACTAGCGGGGGGCTATGAGCAGTTCTTC. Translating gives CASSPGLAGGYEQFF.

This clone was found once. The chain carries TRBV7-6 and TRBJ1-5, with TRBD1 identical over 12 bases. The V and J ends lost 5 bases and 6 bases, in that order; junction bases with no gene match: 11. The CDR3 has 17 amino acids. The germline gives CDR1 SGHVS, CDR2 FNYEAQ. The CDR3 spells CASSPSPGTGGRQPQHF. The CDR3 DNA is TGTGCCAGCAGCCCCAGTCCCGGGACAGGGGGCCGTCAGCCCCAGCATTTT.

The rearrangement uses TRBV5-4 and TRBJ2-7, with TRBD2 identical over 13 bases. The germline CDR1 and CDR2 sequences are SGHNT and YYREEE (reference sequence). Trimming cost V 4 bases and J 3 bases; bases outside gene matches: 4. The CDR3 length is 15 residues. The CDR3 region is CASSKGTSGVYEQYF. The CDR3 region has the DNA TGTGCCAGCAGCAAAGGGACTAGCGGGGTCTACGAGCAGTACTTC.

The gene calls are TRBV5-1 and TRBJ2-1; D is perhaps TRBD2 (6 bases). The germline V gene has CDR1 SGHRS and CDR2 YFSETQ. The CDR3 totals 12 residues. Deletions cut 4 bases from V and 7 bases from J, with 9 bases between. CDR3 loop: CASSILANEQFF. The CDR3, as DNA: TGCGCCAGCAGCATCCTAGCGAATGAGCAGTTCTTC. Looking up the rest from reference TRBV5-1 and TRBJ2-1 gives the full variable domain: KAGVTQTPRYLIKTRGQQVTLSCSPISGHRSVSWYQQTPGQGLQFLFEYFSETQRNKGNFPGRFSGRQFSNSRSEMNVSTLELGDSALYLCASSILANEQFFGPGTRLTVL.

The chain uses TRBV19 and TRBJ2-1; 8 nucleotides agree with TRBD2. The CDR3 length is 19 residues. V lost 1 base and J lost 4; bases outside the gene matches: 15. CDR1 and CDR2 from the germline V gene are LNHDA and SQIVND (reference sequence). For the CDR3, the DNA is TGTGCCAGTAGTATAGGTCCTAGAAGCGGGAGAGCACGGTACAATGAGCAGTTCTTC. This codes for CASSIGPRSGRARYNEQFF.